The 14 T cell receptor beta chains presented below share a single source sample, sequenced in a study of CD8+CD57+ T cells in acquired aplastic anemia. In patients chosen for sequencing, flow cytometry had shown CD8+CD57+ cell expansion. TCR beta VDJ combinations and CDR3 sequences were profiled from genomic DNA. TCRdb called the reads again in MiXCR, with one record for every CDR3 protein. The sample contains 200,000 to 250,000 distinct CDR3 sequences, roughly 60% of which appear only once. Sequencing was done on a sample of sorted CD4+, CD8+, or CD8+CD57+ T cells (not recorded which) from PBMCs. These receptors originate from a human donor with aplastic anemia.

The rearrangement links TRBV25-1 to TRBJ1-1; D not resolved. CDR1 and CDR2 from the germline V gene are MGHDK and SYGVNS. The CDR3 contains 15 residues. V lost 5 bases and J lost 1, with 14 bases in between. This CDR3 reads CASSNFPIPNTEAFF. DNA of the CDR3: TGTGCCAGCAGTAACTTCCCGATTCCGAACACTGAAGCTTTCTTT.

The chain's CDR3 is CSARSQRTVGETQYF. In DNA, the CDR3 is TGCAGTGCTCGGAGCCAGCGTACGGTTGGGGAGACCCAGTACTTC. This sequence joins TRBV20-1 and TRBJ2-5; no clear D. V lost 5 bases and J 5 bases, leaving 21 bases between the germline ends. From germline, CDR1 is DFQATT and CDR2 SNEGSKA (reference sequence). There are 15 residues in the CDR3.

CDR3 in DNA: TGTGCCAGCCTATTAAGGGGCGTAATTGATAATTCACCCCTCCACTTT. It specifies CASLLRGVIDNSPLHF. The chain couples TRBV2 to TRBJ1-6, with a tentative D call TRBD1 (5 bases). The V gene's germline CDR1 is SNHLY and CDR2 FYNNEI. V was trimmed by 8 bases and J by 5 bases, leaving 19 bases between them. There are 16 residues in the CDR3.

This chain joins TRBV4-3 and TRBJ2-7; 13 bases align to TRBD2. V was pared by 4 bases and J by 4 bases, with 4 bases of the junction left unmatched. The CDR3 has 15 amino acids. From germline, CDR1 is LGHNA and CDR2 YSLEER. The CDR3 is CASSLGTSGAYEQYF. The CDR3 DNA sequence: TGCGCCAGCAGCCTTGGGACTAGCGGGGCTTACGAGCAGTACTTC.

The chain couples TRBV7-9 to TRBJ1-1, with D hard to call. The germline V gene has CDR1 SEHNR and CDR2 FQNEAQ (reference sequence). Trimming shortened V by 5 bases and J by 4 bases, and 8 bases separated the two germline ends. CDR3 length equals 12 residues. CDR3: CASSHLSTEAFF. The CDR3 nucleotides are TGTGCCAGCAGCCACTTAAGCACTGAAGCTTTCTTT.

This clonotype was seen repeatedly, ten times or more. CDR3 nucleotides: TGCGCCAGCAGCCAAGATAGGAATCCTTATGTTACAGATACGCAGTATTTT. As protein: CASSQDRNPYVTDTQYF. The J gene is TRBJ2-3, the V gene TRBV4-1; no firm D call. CDR3 length: 17 residues. Looked up from germline, CDR1 is MGHRA and CDR2 is YSYEKL. The V and J ends lost 0 bases and 3 bases respectively, with 16 bases between them.

The chain recombines TRBV29-1 with TRBJ2-2; a possible D gene is TRBD1 (5 bases). Trimming shortened V by 4 bases and J by 1 base, and 7 bases separated the two germline ends. CDR1 SQVTM and CDR2 ANQGSEA come from the germline V gene. This CDR3 spans 13 amino acids. In DNA, the CDR3 is TGCAGCGTTGTAAGGGGGAACACCGGGGAGCTGTTTTTT. This codes for CSVVRGNTGELFF.

With regard to this clonotype: No conserved phenylalanine or tryptophan is present at the end of the CDR3, so a read error is the likely explanation. Because the CDR3's place on the DNA is in doubt, the DNA is left out and the CDR3 is given as listed by TCRdb. The chain carries TRBV9 and TRBJ2-5; TRBD1, the D gene given by the table, was not confirmed from the DNA. Termini included, the CDR3 measures 17 amino acids. The germline gives CDR1 SGDLS, CDR2 YYNGEE. CDR3: CASSPTTGVSYGYTFGS.

About this clonotype itself: Mismatch with germline at one junction end may stem from a read error. This rearrangement joins TRBV5-5 to TRBJ2-1; 10 nucleotides agree with TRBD1. This CDR3 spans 21 amino acids. Germline V gene lookup returns CDR1 SGHKS and CDR2 YYEKEE (reference sequence). CDR3 region: CASSQDIGGQGRITTYNGQFF. The CDR3 bases are TGCGCCAGCAGCCAAGATATAGGGGGACAGGGGAGGATTACAACCTACAATGGGCAGTTCTTC.

This clonotype is a singleton in its sample. The CDR3: CASSEGLAGDEQFF. Here the CDR3 DNA reads TGTGCCAGCAGTGAGGGACTAGCGGGAGATGAGCAGTTCTTC. The V call is TRBV6-5, the J call TRBJ2-1, with TRBD2 matching over 14 bases. The V gene's germline CDR1 is MNHEY and CDR2 SVGAGI. The CDR3 is made up of 14 amino acids. V lost 5 bases and J lost 8; bases outside the gene matches: 2.

There are a few counts of this clonotype. The chain recombines TRBV2 with TRBJ1-2; D perhaps matches TRBD1 (6 bases). There are 13 residues in the CDR3. Germline values: CDR1 SNHLY, CDR2 FYNNEI. The germline V and J ends were trimmed by 3 bases and 4 bases, with 9 bases remaining between them. The CDR3, as DNA: TGTGCCAGCAGTGAGGGACATACCTATGGCTACACCTTC. It encodes CASSEGHTYGYTF.

The chain carries TRBV15 and TRBJ2-3; no firm D call. Germline loops: CDR1 LNHNV, CDR2 YYDKDF (reference sequence). V gave up 8 bases and J gave up 0 bases, with 6 bases separating them. This CDR3 region has 12 residues. Here the CDR3 reads CATWASTDTQYF. CDR3 nucleotide sequence: TGTGCCACCTGGGCGAGCACAGATACGCAGTATTTT. The full variable domain, completed using reference TRBV15 and TRBJ2-3, is DAMVIQNPRYQVTQFGKPVTLSCSQTLNHNVMYWYQQKSSQAPKLLFHYYDKDFNNEADTPDNFQSRRPNTSFCFLDIRSPGLGDTAMYLCATWASTDTQYFGPGTRLTVL.

There are many counts of this clonotype. The V call is TRBV9, the J call TRBJ1-3; 8 bases align to TRBD1. CDR1 and CDR2 from the germline V gene are SGDLS and YYNGEE. This CDR3 has 18 residues. V shed 4 bases, J shed 0 bases, and the junction held 12 bases outside the gene matches. CDR3 DNA sequence: TGTGCCAGCAGCATCAACCCGGGACAGGCGGTCTCTGGAAACACCATATATTTT. This translates into CASSINPGQAVSGNTIYF. The full variable domain, its missing parts supplied by reference TRBV9 and TRBJ1-3, is DSGVTQTPKHLITATGQRVTLRCSPRSGDLSVYWYQQSLDQGLQFLIQYYNGEERAKGNILERFSAQQFPDLHSELNLSSLELGDSALYFCASSINPGQAVSGNTIYFGEGSWLTVV.

This sequence joins TRBV10-3 and TRBJ2-7; 10 positions match TRBD2. This CDR3 has 22 amino acids. From germline, CDR1 is ENHRY and CDR2 SYGVKD. V shed 3 bases, J shed 4 bases, and the junction held 27 bases outside the gene matches. The CDR3 coding sequence is TGTGCCATCAGTGATCTCGGGGACAGCCCAGACAGCGGGAGGGGTCTGTCTTACGAGCAGTACTTC. As protein: CAISDLGDSPDSGRGLSYEQYF.